Listed below are T cell receptor beta chains from one sample, sequenced in a study of cytomegalovirus exposure and HLA in healthy donors. The data were produced by immunoSEQ multiplex PCR, yet TCRdb's version contains in-frame clones alone and is incomplete. Seen in this sample are under 95,000 clones; the ten most common clones hold 0.58%. The sample was PBMCs. The receptors derive from a man between 50 and 59 years old in good health and CMV-seronegative. Both conserved end residues are trimmed from each CDR3. Each record gives: V gene, CDR3 protein.

TRBV28 | ASSLVRLNEAF
TRBV7-9 | ASSSSGLPGGYT
TRBV14 | ASSPLLGRGTNTEAF
TRBV25-1 | ASSEFGAGGPSPLH
TRBV10-1 | ASSETDNEQF
TRBV4-1 | ASSQIAGGLSEQY
TRBV5-4 | ASSIGLASYNEQF
TRBV27 | ASSLEGFNTGELF
TRBV7-2 | ASSPSDSEAF
TRBV11-2 | ASSLKSANYGYT
TRBV11-2 | ASSLDPGTGGSVAF
TRBV6-5 | ASSYFLSSYNSPLH